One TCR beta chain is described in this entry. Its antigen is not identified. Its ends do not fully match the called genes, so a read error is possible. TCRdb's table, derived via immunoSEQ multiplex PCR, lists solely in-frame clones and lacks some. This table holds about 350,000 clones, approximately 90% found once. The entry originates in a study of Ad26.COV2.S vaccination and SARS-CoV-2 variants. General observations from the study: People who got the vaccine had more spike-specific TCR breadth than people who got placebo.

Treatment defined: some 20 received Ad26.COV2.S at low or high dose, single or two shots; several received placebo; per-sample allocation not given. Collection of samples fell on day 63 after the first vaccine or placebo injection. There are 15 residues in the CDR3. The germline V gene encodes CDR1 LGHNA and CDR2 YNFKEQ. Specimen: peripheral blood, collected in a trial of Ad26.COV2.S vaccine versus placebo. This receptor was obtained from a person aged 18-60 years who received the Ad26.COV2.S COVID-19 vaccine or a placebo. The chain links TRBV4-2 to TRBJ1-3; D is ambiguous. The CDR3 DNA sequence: TGTGCCAGCAGCCATTCCGAGGGTCCTGGTAACACCATATATTTT. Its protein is CASSHSEGPGNTIYF.